What follows are 27 T cell receptor beta chains derived from one specimen sequenced in a study of shared clonotypes between healthy human individuals. Method: immunoSEQ multiplex PCR; TCRdb's copy keeps in-frame clones and lacks some. The table lists roughly 1 million clones, approximately 78% of them singletons. Sequencing input: memory CD4+ T cells from PBMCs. The sample's subset: CD45RA-negative fraction. The receptors originated from a man aged 18-30 years in good health. Some clones in this sample may be carry-over from other donors' samples.

The CDR3 region is CASSFQTSTEQYF. The CDR3 nucleotides read TGTGCCAGCAGTTTCCAGACTAGCACCGAGCAGTACTTC. V is TRBV6-5 and J is TRBJ2-7; 7 nucleotides agree with TRBD2. Germline values: CDR1 MNHEY, CDR2 SVGAGI. The CDR3 consists of 13 residues. Unmatched junction bases numbered 6, after V lost 4 bases and J lost 6 bases.

The chain is built from TRBV6-6 and TRBJ1-5, with 8 positions matching TRBD1. V gave up 8 bases and J gave up 5 bases; unmatched junction bases: 5. The germline V gene has CDR1 MNHNY and CDR2 SVGAGI (reference sequence). The CDR3 contains 13 residues. The CDR3 DNA is TGTGCCAGCGCCGGGACAGGTTATCAGCCCCAGCATTTT. Protein product: CASAGTGYQPQHF.

The chain couples TRBV28 to TRBJ2-5; 9 bases match TRBD1. Germline V gene data show CDR1 as MDHEN and CDR2 as SYDVKM. The V segment lost 6 bases and the J segment 6 bases; nucleotides outside the gene matches: 11. The CDR3 extends over 15 amino acids. Here the CDR3 DNA reads TGTGCCAGCAGGGAGAGGACAGGGGATCGTCAGACCCAGTACTTC. The encoded protein is CASRERTGDRQTQYF. The entire variable domain, with the rest obtained from reference TRBV28 and TRBJ2-5, is as follows: DVKVTQSSRYLVKRTGEKVFLECVQDMDHENMFWYRQDPGLGLRLIYFSYDVKMKEKGDIPEGYSVSREKKERFSLILESASTNQTSMYLCASRERTGDRQTQYFGPGTRLLVL.

Points on this clone: This sample includes further DNA sequences coding for the same CDR3. The chain uses TRBV5-1 and TRBJ1-2, with 9 bases lining up with TRBD1. The CDR3 spans 14 residues. Germline V CDR1 and CDR2: SGHRS, YFSETQ. After removal of 3 bases from V and 5 bases from J, the junction contained 5 bases not matched to a gene. The CDR3, as DNA: TGCGCCAGCAGCTCCGGACAGGGGAGGTATGGCTACACCTTC. Its translation: CASSSGQGRYGYTF.

V gene TRBV5-1 combines with J gene TRBJ2-5; D perhaps matches TRBD1 (6 bases). CDR1 is SGHRS and CDR2 is YFSETQ in the germline V gene. The V and J ends lost 4 bases and 5 bases respectively, with 21 bases between them. This CDR3 has 16 amino acids. This CDR3 reads CASSLGAQWRMETQYF. DNA for the CDR3: TGCGCCAGCAGCCTGGGGGCGCAATGGCGCATGGAGACCCAGTACTTC.

The chain carries TRBV7-2 and TRBJ2-7; 10 bases are a match to TRBD1. Trimming at V came to 3 bases and at J to 0 bases, leaving 5 bases not matched to a gene. Per germline, CDR1 SGHTA and CDR2 FQGNSA. The CDR3 has 16 residues. The CDR3: CASSFLTGGDSYEQYF. The CDR3 region has the DNA TGTGCCAGCAGCTTTTTGACAGGGGGCGACTCCTACGAGCAGTACTTC.

The chain has TRBV5-1 and TRBJ2-3; a weak D match, TRBD1 (6 bases). CDR1 is SGHRS, CDR2 YFSETQ, per germline. This CDR3 region has 17 residues. V lost 4 bases and J lost 0, with 18 bases in between. The CDR3 region is CASSNSRGTLSTDTQYF. The CDR3 DNA reads as TGCGCCAGCAGCAATTCCAGGGGAACCCTTAGCACAGATACGCAGTATTTT. The whole variable domain, filled in from reference TRBV5-1 and TRBJ2-3, reads KAGVTQTPRYLIKTRGQQVTLSCSPISGHRSVSWYQQTPGQGLQFLFEYFSETQRNKGNFPGRFSGRQFSNSRSEMNVSTLELGDSALYLCASSNSRGTLSTDTQYFGPGTRLTVL.

CDR3 region: CASSLEGRDHYGYTF. For the CDR3, the DNA is TGCGCCAGCAGCTTGGAAGGGCGGGATCACTATGGCTACACCTTC. The chain employs TRBV5-1 and TRBJ1-2; unclear D gene. The germline V and J ends were trimmed by 0 bases and 3 bases, with 12 bases remaining between them. The CDR3 is 15 amino acids. Germline assignment: CDR1 SGHRS and CDR2 YFSETQ.

The V call is TRBV6-5, the J call TRBJ2-1; no clear D. V lost 3 bases, J lost 9 bases, and 12 bases lay in between. Germline V gives CDR1 MNHEY, CDR2 SVGAGI. The CDR3 totals 13 residues. The CDR3 DNA follows: TGTGCCAGCAGTTATTGGTCCTCCTCTGAGCAGTTCTTC. This sequence encodes CASSYWSSSEQFF.

CDR3 amino acids: CASSYSDEVSYEQYF. The CDR3 bases are TGTGCCAGCAGTTACTCGGATGAAGTGAGCTACGAGCAGTACTTC. The rearrangement joins TRBV6-6 to TRBJ2-7; D not certain. This CDR3 has 15 amino acids. V lost 0 bases to trimming and J lost 3 bases, with 12 bases between them. Germline values: CDR1 MNHNY, CDR2 SVGAGI (reference sequence).

The chain recombines TRBV18 with TRBJ2-3; D is tentatively TRBD1 or TRBD2 (5 bases each). The CDR3 totals 13 residues. CDR1 and CDR2 from the germline V gene are KGHSH and LQKENI. Trimming left V 10 bases short and J 0 bases short, with 11 bases between. This chain's CDR3 is CATQGVSTDTQYF. CDR3 DNA: TGTGCCACCCAGGGAGTAAGCACAGATACGCAGTATTTT.

The chain has TRBV6-1 and TRBJ1-5; 8 bases agree with TRBD1. Per the germline V gene, CDR1 is MNHNS and CDR2 is SASEGT. The CDR3 contains 15 residues. The V gene end was trimmed by 3 bases and the J gene end by 9 bases; junction bases not matched to a gene: 10. The CDR3 loop reads CASSDPDRGSLPQHF. The CDR3 DNA is TGTGCCAGCAGTGATCCCGACAGGGGAAGTCTGCCCCAGCATTTT.

V gene TRBV7-6 combines with J gene TRBJ2-6; 9 nucleotides agree with TRBD2. Losses at the gene ends were 5 bases for V and 0 bases for J; bases not matched to a gene: 2. CDR1 is SGHVS, CDR2 FNYEAQ, per germline. The CDR3 runs to 16 residues. CDR3 nucleotides: TGTGCCAGCAGCGGCGGGAGGGCCTCTGGGGCCAACGTCCTGACTTTC. This translates into CASSGGRASGANVLTF.

This chain uses TRBV6-6 with TRBJ2-3; weak D call: TRBD1 (6 bases). Germline V lookup: CDR1 MNHNY, CDR2 SVGAGI (reference sequence). Trimming pared 0 bases from V and 0 bases from J, leaving 10 bases between. The CDR3 loop spans 16 amino acids. The CDR3 DNA follows: TGTGCCAGCAGTTACTCGAGGGGACATAGCACAGATACGCAGTATTTT. Its translation is CASSYSRGHSTDTQYF.

The chain combines TRBV19 with TRBJ1-1, with TRBD1 identical over 7 bases. Germline V gives CDR1 LNHDA, CDR2 SQIVND (reference sequence). The V gene end was trimmed by 5 bases and the J gene end by 6 bases; junction bases not matched to a gene: 6. CDR3 length: 13 amino acids. CDR3 amino acids: CASSEGARAEAFF. The CDR3 DNA reads TGTGCCAGTAGTGAGGGGGCTCGGGCTGAAGCTTTCTTT.

This clone was found a few times. Other DNA sequences from this sample encode an identical CDR3 as well. J is TRBJ2-5 and V is TRBV2, with D unresolved. V was shortened by 1 base and J by 5 bases, with 2 bases between the two germline ends. CDR1 and CDR2 from the germline V gene are SNHLY and FYNNEI. This CDR3 region has 11 residues. The CDR3, as DNA: TGTGCCAGCAGTGAAGTTGAGACCCAGTACTTC. It translates to CASSEVETQYF.

V gene TRBV5-6 combines with J gene TRBJ1-2, with D maybe TRBD1 (6 bases). The germline gives CDR1 SGHDT, CDR2 YYEEEE. The V end lost 5 bases, the J end lost 1 base, and 12 bases lay between the germline ends. The CDR3 contains 14 residues. This CDR3 is CASRQGRGNYGYTF. The CDR3 nucleotides read TGTGCCAGCAGACAGGGCCGGGGTAACTATGGCTACACCTTC.

The chain uses TRBV6-5 and TRBJ2-7; 12 bases are shared with TRBD2. This CDR3 contains 15 residues. In germline, CDR1 is MNHEY, CDR2 SVGAGI. V was clipped by 5 bases and J by 1 base; unmatched bases: 3. The CDR3 spells CASSRGLAGSYEQYF. The DNA of the CDR3 is TGTGCCAGCAGTCGCGGACTAGCGGGGTCCTACGAGCAGTACTTC.

This clone appeared a few times. A much larger clone sits a single nucleotide away, making a read error possible. The DNA for the CDR3 is TGTGCCAGCAGCTTAAGCGGGAGGAGCGGGGAGCTGTTTTTT. This gives the protein CASSLSGRSGELFF. This chain links TRBV7-2 with TRBJ2-2; 9 positions agree with TRBD2. The CDR3 is 14 amino acids. Germline trimming cut 2 bases from V and 7 bases from J; bases unmatched to any gene: 2. From germline, CDR1 is SGHTA and CDR2 FQGNSA. Drawing the rest from reference TRBV7-2 and TRBJ2-2, the complete variable domain is GAGVSQSPSNKVTEKGKDVELRCDPISGHTALYWYRQSLGQGLEFLIYFQGNSAPDKSGLPSDRFSAERTGGSVSTLTIQRTQQEDSAVYLCASSLSGRSGELFFGEGSRLTVL.

The rearrangement uses TRBV19 and TRBJ1-5; tentatively, D is TRBD1 (6 bases). Trimming removed 3 bases from V and 1 base from J, with 16 bases in between. The CDR3 is 17 amino acids. Germline CDR1 reads LNHDA; CDR2 reads SQIVND (reference sequence). CDR3 DNA sequence: TGTGCCAGTAGTATCACGGACAAGGGGGTGAGCAATCAGCCCCAGCATTTT. Amino acids: CASSITDKGVSNQPQHF. The full variable domain, in which reference TRBV19 and TRBJ1-5 provide the parts outside the CDR3, is DGGITQSPKYLFRKEGQNVTLSCEQNLNHDAMYWYRQDPGQGLRLIYYSQIVNDFQKGDIAEGYSVSREKKESFPLTVTSAQKNPTAFYLCASSITDKGVSNQPQHFGDGTRLSIL.

The CDR3 loop is CATANYGYTF. As DNA, the CDR3 is TGTGCCACGGCGAACTATGGCTACACCTTC. The chain links TRBV30 to TRBJ1-2; no clear D gene. V shed 8 bases and J shed 2 bases, with 6 bases lying between them. Germline CDR1 is GTSNPN and CDR2 is SVGIG (reference sequence). The CDR3 is made up of 10 amino acids.

The chain joins TRBV27 to TRBJ1-1; D is unclear. This CDR3 region has 18 residues. V lost 0 bases, J lost 3 bases, and 20 bases lay in between. Germline CDR1 MNHEY, CDR2 SMNVEV (reference sequence). The chain's CDR3 is CASSLSVKDALRDTEAFF. The CDR3 DNA follows: TGTGCCAGCAGTTTATCGGTAAAGGACGCTTTAAGGGACACTGAAGCTTTCTTT.

This clone was seen a handful of times. This sequence joins TRBV6-5 and TRBJ2-7, with 8 bases lining up with TRBD2. CDR1 MNHEY and CDR2 SVGAGI come from the germline V gene. The CDR3 loop spans 14 amino acids. V lost 5 bases to trimming and J lost 5 bases; unmatched junction nucleotides: 8. This chain's CDR3 is CASSQRLASDEQYF. The CDR3 nucleotides are TGTGCCAGCAGTCAACGACTAGCGAGCGACGAGCAGTACTTC.

The chain employs TRBV11-1 and TRBJ1-4, with D hard to call. The CDR3 sequence is 13 residues long. Germline V lookup: CDR1 SGHAT, CDR2 FQDESV (reference sequence). The germline V and J ends were trimmed by 4 bases and 8 bases, with 11 bases remaining between them. The CDR3: CASSYKRGEKLFF. In nucleotides, the CDR3 is TGTGCCAGCAGCTACAAACGGGGAGAAAAACTGTTTTTT.

The chain uses TRBV30 and TRBJ1-2; D not resolved. CDR3 size: 13 residues. Germline loops: CDR1 GTSNPN, CDR2 SVGIG (reference sequence). The V end was cut by 6 bases, the J end by 3 bases, with 14 bases between. This CDR3 reads CACVAGMDYGYTF. In nucleotides, the CDR3 is TGTGCCTGTGTGGCGGGTATGGACTATGGCTACACCTTC.

V usage is TRBV2 and J usage is TRBJ1-1; weak D call: TRBD1 (5 bases). V was pared by 3 bases and J by 6 bases, with 8 bases between. CDR1 and CDR2 from the germline V gene are SNHLY and FYNNEI. The CDR3 runs 12 residues. This chain's CDR3 is CASSDQGAEAFF. CDR3 coding DNA: TGTGCCAGCAGTGATCAGGGAGCTGAAGCTTTCTTT. The full variable domain, with the rest looked up from reference TRBV2 and TRBJ1-1, is EPEVTQTPSHQVTQMGQEVILRCVPISNHLYFYWYRQILGQKVEFLVSFYNNEISEKSEIFDDQFSVERPDGSNFTLKIRSTKLEDSAMYFCASSDQGAEAFFGQGTRLTVV.

For this clone: The sample has other DNA sequences that encode this CDR3 too. V is TRBV5-1 and J is TRBJ1-5, with no clear D. The CDR3 is 15 amino acids. The germline CDR1 and CDR2 sequences are SGHRS and YFSETQ. V lost 0 bases and J lost 6, with 13 bases in between. DNA of the CDR3: TGCGCCAGCAGCTTGGAGGCGGGTCGAGGTCAGCCCCAGCATTTT. Its protein product is CASSLEAGRGQPQHF.